This is a list of T cell receptor beta chains from one sample in a study of CD8+ T cells in alopecia areata. Produced via immunoSEQ multiplex PCR; TCRdb's table is partial and in-frame only. Of approximately 100,000 clones detected, 40% to 45% appear once; the ten largest clones hold 0.75% to 0.8%. The specimen was CD4+ T cells sorted from blood. The source is a human donor with alopecia areata. Each CDR3 is given with its conserved first and last residue. D genes are given only for firm matches. Only some rows state a clone size, as once, few, many or a class for expanded clones.

CDR3: CSVGPPGLAYEQYF; DNA: TGCAGCGTTGGTCCCCCCGGACTAGCCTACGAGCAGTACTTC; V: TRBV29-1; D: TRBD2; size: NA; J: TRBJ2-7
CDR3: CSVNSGAYNEQFF; DNA: TGCAGCGTGAATAGCGGAGCCTACAATGAGCAGTTCTTC; V: TRBV29-1; D: NA; size: NA; J: TRBJ2-1
CDR3: CASSLVQGHEQYF; DNA: TGCGCCAGCAGCTTGGTACAGGGCCACGAGCAGTACTTC; V: TRBV5-1; D: NA; size: once; J: TRBJ2-7
CDR3: CASTGGPRNSPLHF; DNA: TGTGCCAGCACCGGGGGGCCACGGAATTCACCCCTCCACTTT; V: TRBV28; D: NA; size: few; J: TRBJ1-6
CDR3: CAWSHSGLYRSNQPQHF; DNA: TGTGCCTGGAGTCACTCCGGGCTATATAGGAGCAATCAGCCCCAGCATTTT; V: TRBV30; D: NA; size: NA; J: TRBJ1-5
CDR3: CASSLGSGANVLTF; DNA: TGCGCCAGCAGCTTGGGCTCTGGGGCCAACGTCCTGACTTTC; V: TRBV5-1; D: NA; size: once; J: TRBJ2-6
CDR3: CASSAGTGGLFEPQHF; DNA: TGTGCCAGCAGCGCGGGGACAGGCGGGTTGTTCGAGCCCCAGCATTTT; V: TRBV7-2; D: TRBD1; size: NA; J: TRBJ1-5
CDR3: CSVVTGSSGANVLTF; DNA: TGCAGCGTTGTCACAGGTAGCTCTGGGGCCAACGTCCTGACTTTC; V: TRBV29-1; D: NA; size: few; J: TRBJ2-6
CDR3: CSVAGGGQETQYF; DNA: TGCAGCGTTGCGGGAGGTGGCCAAGAGACCCAGTACTTC; V: TRBV29-1; D: TRBD2; size: few; J: TRBJ2-5
CDR3: CSVAPQGVNTEAFF; DNA: TGCAGCGTTGCCCCACAGGGTGTGAACACTGAAGCTTTCTTT; V: TRBV29-1; D: NA; size: NA; J: TRBJ1-1
CDR3: CASSLQPLAVRQETQYF; DNA: TGTGCCAGCAGCTTACAGCCTTTGGCGGTGCGACAAGAGACCCAGTACTTC; V: TRBV7-2; D: NA; size: NA; J: TRBJ2-5
CDR3: CASSPSDRFEPQHF; DNA: TGTGCCAGCAGTCCCTCGGACAGGTTCGAGCCCCAGCATTTT; V: TRBV28; D: TRBD1; size: NA; J: TRBJ1-5
CDR3: CSVGQTRGSTNEKLFF; DNA: TGCAGCGTCGGACAGACCAGGGGGTCCACTAATGAAAAACTGTTTTTT; V: TRBV29-1; D: TRBD1; size: NA; J: TRBJ1-4
CDR3: CASSLLGTEAFF; DNA: TGTGCCAGCAGTTTATTAGGCACTGAAGCTTTCTTT; V: TRBV28; D: NA; size: NA; J: TRBJ1-1
CDR3: CAWTLGTGSYNEQFF; DNA: TGTGCCTGGACCCTTGGGACGGGCTCCTACAATGAGCAGTTCTTC; V: TRBV30; D: NA; size: few; J: TRBJ2-1
CDR3: CASSLGRGGNEQFF; DNA: TGCGCCAGCAGCCTCGGGAGAGGAGGCAATGAGCAGTTCTTC; V: TRBV4-3; D: NA; size: NA; J: TRBJ2-1
CDR3: CASRADRVGNEQFF; DNA: TGCGCCAGCAGGGCGGACAGGGTCGGTAATGAGCAGTTCTTC; V: TRBV5-1; D: TRBD1; size: NA; J: TRBJ2-1
CDR3: CAISALEDTQYF; DNA: TGTGCCATCAGTGCCTTGGAGGATACGCAGTATTTT; V: TRBV10-3; D: NA; size: few; J: TRBJ2-3
CDR3: CASKTGNTGELFF; DNA: TGTGCCAGCAAGACGGGGAACACCGGGGAGCTGTTTTTT; V: TRBV6-1; D: NA; size: NA; J: TRBJ2-2
CDR3: CATQPDQETQYF; DNA: TGTGCCACCCAGCCGGACCAAGAGACCCAGTACTTC; V: TRBV6-6; D: NA; size: few; J: TRBJ2-5
CDR3: CALSGTGVTEAFF; DNA: TGTGCCTTATCCGGGACAGGGGTTACTGAAGCTTTCTTT; V: TRBV30; D: TRBD1; size: NA; J: TRBJ1-1
CDR3: CASSVDGGAEETQYF; DNA: TGTGCCAGCAGTGTGGACGGGGGGGCCGAAGAGACCCAGTACTTC; V: TRBV2; D: TRBD2; size: NA; J: TRBJ2-5
CDR3: CASRFGRGETQYF; DNA: TGTGCCAGCAGGTTCGGCAGGGGAGAGACCCAGTACTTC; V: TRBV2; D: NA; size: NA; J: TRBJ2-5
CDR3: CASSLGASGSRSPLHF; DNA: TGTGCCAGCAGCTTAGGGGCGAGCGGGTCTCGATCACCCCTCCACTTT; V: TRBV11-2; D: NA; size: NA; J: TRBJ1-6
CDR3: CASESRDSGGELFF; DNA: TGCGCCAGTGAGTCCCGGGACTCTGGCGGGGAGCTGTTTTTT; V: TRBV5-1; D: NA; size: NA; J: TRBJ2-2
CDR3: CSATTGEISGYTF; DNA: TGCAGCGCTACGACAGGGGAAATAAGTGGCTACACCTTC; V: TRBV29-1; D: TRBD1; size: NA; J: TRBJ1-2
CDR3: CASSFDRGEAFF; DNA: TGTGCCAGCAGCTTTGACAGGGGGGAAGCTTTCTTT; V: TRBV7-9; D: TRBD1; size: NA; J: TRBJ1-1
CDR3: CASSPQVAGEETQYF; DNA: TGTGCCAGCAGTCCACAGGTAGCGGGGGAAGAGACCCAGTACTTC; V: TRBV7-2; D: TRBD2; size: few; J: TRBJ2-5
CDR3: CASSFLNEQFF; DNA: TGTGCCAGCAGCTTCCTCAATGAGCAGTTCTTC; V: TRBV7-2; D: NA; size: NA; J: TRBJ2-1
CDR3: CASSDLIGYTF; DNA: TGTGCCAGCAGCGACCTGATTGGCTACACCTTC; V: TRBV7-2; D: NA; size: NA; J: TRBJ1-2
CDR3: CASTGLSGANVLTF; DNA: TGTGCCAGCACGGGATTGTCTGGGGCCAACGTCCTGACTTTC; V: TRBV6-6; D: NA; size: NA; J: TRBJ2-6
CDR3: CASRMRGGDTQYF; DNA: TGTGCCAGCAGGATGAGGGGAGGAGATACGCAGTATTTT; V: TRBV5-4; D: NA; size: NA; J: TRBJ2-3
CDR3: CASTDQVHYGYTF; DNA: TGTGCCAGCACCGACCAGGTGCACTATGGCTACACCTTC; V: TRBV2; D: NA; size: NA; J: TRBJ1-2
CDR3: CASSLATSSGANVLTF; DNA: TGTGCCAGCAGCTTAGCGACGAGTTCTGGGGCCAACGTCCTGACTTTC; V: TRBV7-2; D: NA; size: NA; J: TRBJ2-6
CDR3: CSVEDLAGGPNDEQFF; DNA: TGCAGCGTTGAAGATCTGGCGGGAGGGCCTAACGATGAGCAGTTCTTC; V: TRBV29-1; D: TRBD2; size: NA; J: TRBJ2-1
CDR3: CSALSTDTQYF; DNA: TGCAGTGCTCTATCCACAGATACGCAGTATTTT; V: TRBV20-1; D: NA; size: NA; J: TRBJ2-3
CDR3: CASSPTDKYYEQYF; DNA: TGTGCCAGCAGCCCTACCGACAAGTACTACGAGCAGTACTTC; V: TRBV11-2; D: NA; size: NA; J: TRBJ2-7
CDR3: CSAGSLNTEAFF; DNA: TGCAGCGCTGGGTCACTGAACACTGAAGCTTTCTTT; V: TRBV29-1; D: NA; size: NA; J: TRBJ1-1
CDR3: CASSPTSTSTDTQYF; DNA: TGTGCCAGCAGCCCGACCTCAACGTCGACAGATACGCAGTATTTT; V: TRBV14; D: NA; size: NA; J: TRBJ2-3
CDR3: CASSQDPRYEQFF; DNA: TGCGCCAGCAGCCAAGATCCACGCTATGAGCAGTTCTTC; V: TRBV4-3; D: NA; size: NA; J: TRBJ2-1
CDR3: CSVEKTGEETQYF; DNA: TGCAGCGTTGAAAAAACAGGGGAAGAGACCCAGTACTTC; V: TRBV29-1; D: TRBD1; size: NA; J: TRBJ2-5
CDR3: CASSPSTGSYGYTF; DNA: TGTGCCAGCAGTCCTTCGACAGGGAGCTATGGCTACACCTTC; V: TRBV2; D: TRBD1; size: NA; J: TRBJ1-2
CDR3: CASRGTLIVDEQFF; DNA: TGTGCCAGCAGAGGGACACTTATTGTCGATGAGCAGTTCTTC; V: TRBV6-5; D: NA; size: NA; J: TRBJ2-1
CDR3: CSVGNRARTDTQYF; DNA: TGCAGCGTTGGAAACAGAGCACGCACAGATACGCAGTATTTT; V: TRBV29-1; D: NA; size: NA; J: TRBJ2-3
CDR3: CASFIAGGYNEQFF; DNA: TGTGCCAGCTTTATCGCGGGGGGGTACAATGAGCAGTTCTTC; V: TRBV28; D: TRBD2; size: NA; J: TRBJ2-1
CDR3: CAWRRQSFTGELFF; DNA: TGTGCCTGGAGAAGGCAGTCGTTCACCGGGGAGCTGTTTTTT; V: TRBV30; D: NA; size: NA; J: TRBJ2-2
CDR3: CASRTPSPLHF; DNA: TGTGCCAGCAGAACTCCTTCACCCCTCCACTTT; V: TRBV2; D: NA; size: NA; J: TRBJ1-6
CDR3: CASSLGTGRETQYF; DNA: TGCGCCAGCAGCTTGGGGACAGGGCGGGAGACCCAGTACTTC; V: TRBV5-1; D: TRBD1; size: NA; J: TRBJ2-5
CDR3: CASSLASQPQHF; DNA: TGTGCCAGCAGCTTGGCCAGTCAGCCCCAGCATTTT; V: TRBV5-6; D: NA; size: NA; J: TRBJ1-5
CDR3: CASSVNGQTSNQPQHF; DNA: TGTGCCAGCAGTGTCAATGGACAGACTAGCAATCAGCCCCAGCATTTT; V: TRBV2; D: NA; size: NA; J: TRBJ1-5
CDR3: CSAGSTYEQYF; DNA: TGCAGCGCCGGGTCCACCTACGAGCAGTACTTC; V: TRBV29-1; D: NA; size: NA; J: TRBJ2-7
CDR3: CASSQATGEETQYF; DNA: TGTGCCAGCAGCCAAGCGACAGGAGAAGAGACCCAGTACTTC; V: TRBV14; D: NA; size: few; J: TRBJ2-5
CDR3: CASSGGRSPYTF; DNA: TGTGCCAGCAGTGGGGGCCGCAGCCCCTACACCTTC; V: TRBV2; D: NA; size: NA; J: TRBJ1-2
CDR3: CASAERGDFTGELFF; DNA: TGTGCCAGCGCGGAGCGGGGGGATTTCACCGGGGAGCTGTTTTTT; V: TRBV9; D: TRBD2; size: few; J: TRBJ2-2
CDR3: CSVAGGYQETQYF; DNA: TGCAGCGTTGCTGGGGGGTACCAAGAGACCCAGTACTTC; V: TRBV29-1; D: NA; size: NA; J: TRBJ2-5